The 6 T cell receptor beta chains presented below share a single source sample, sequenced in a study of spatial heterogeneity in lung cancer. As for time point: blood at routine non-recurrence follow-up after resection. MiXCR, applied by TCRdb to the 5' RACE reads, yields one record per CDR3 protein. Among around 45,000 distinct CDR3 sequences listed, about 22% were seen once. The material was PBMCs, obtained at follow-up. The receptors here all came from a female donor with early-stage non-small cell lung cancer.

This clonotype has a handful of counts. The genes are TRBV9 and TRBJ2-1, with D possibly being TRBD2 (5 bases). This CDR3 comprises 15 residues. Germline-derived CDR1 and CDR2 are SGDLS and YYNGEE. Trimming shortened V by 4 bases and J by 0 bases, and 11 bases separated the two germline ends. CDR3 coding DNA: TGTGCCAGCAGCTCGGACGGGGTCTCCTACAATGAGCAGTTCTTC. As protein: CASSSDGVSYNEQFF.

The chain employs TRBV6-5 and TRBJ2-7; D assignment may be TRBD1 or TRBD2 (5 bases each). The CDR3 covers 16 residues. Trimming took 11 bases from V and 0 from J, leaving 23 bases between them. Germline CDR1 reads MNHEY; CDR2 reads SVGAGI. CDR3 bases: TGTGCCGAGGGGAGCTTAAGTCTAAGGAGCTCCTACGAGCAGTACGTC. It yields the protein CAEGSLSLRSSYEQYV.

This clonotype was seen just once. V usage is TRBV5-1 and J usage is TRBJ2-7; 8 bases agree with TRBD2. CDR3 length: 15 amino acids. Germline V CDR1 and CDR2: SGHRS, YFSETQ. The V and J ends lost 6 bases and 2 bases, in that order; junction bases with no gene match: 10. The CDR3 region is CASTSGRGSAYEQYV. CDR3 nucleotides: TGCGCCAGCACCTCCGGGAGGGGATCGGCCTACGAGCAGTACGTC.

The chain is built from TRBV6-2 or TRBV6-3 and TRBJ2-1; D gene ambiguous. The CDR3 covers 11 residues. V was clipped by 5 bases and J by 3 bases, with 2 bases between them. Germline CDR1 reads MNHEY; CDR2 reads SVGEGT. The CDR3 sequence: CASSNYNEQFF. The CDR3 DNA reads as TGTGCCAGCAGTAACTACAATGAGCAGTTCTTC.

This clonotype was observed at least ten times. The V gene is TRBV3-1, the J gene TRBJ1-2; D is unclear. Germline V gene data show CDR1 as LGHDT and CDR2 as YNNKEL (reference sequence). Trimming cost V 5 bases and J 0 bases, with 13 bases left between them. The CDR3 contains 15 residues. The CDR3 reads CASSSTRKSNYGYTF. The DNA for the CDR3 is TGTGCCAGCAGCTCAACCAGGAAATCTAACTATGGCTACACCTTC.

This clonotype occurred a few times. This rearrangement joins TRBV19 to TRBJ1-5; D call uncertain. This CDR3 has 13 amino acids. CDR1 is LNHDA and CDR2 is SQIVND in the germline V gene (reference sequence). V was shortened by 9 bases and J by 0 bases, with 9 bases between the two germline ends. CDR3 loop: CASTSSSNQPQHF. The CDR3 DNA reads as TGTGCCAGCACCAGTAGTAGCAATCAGCCCCAGCATTTT.